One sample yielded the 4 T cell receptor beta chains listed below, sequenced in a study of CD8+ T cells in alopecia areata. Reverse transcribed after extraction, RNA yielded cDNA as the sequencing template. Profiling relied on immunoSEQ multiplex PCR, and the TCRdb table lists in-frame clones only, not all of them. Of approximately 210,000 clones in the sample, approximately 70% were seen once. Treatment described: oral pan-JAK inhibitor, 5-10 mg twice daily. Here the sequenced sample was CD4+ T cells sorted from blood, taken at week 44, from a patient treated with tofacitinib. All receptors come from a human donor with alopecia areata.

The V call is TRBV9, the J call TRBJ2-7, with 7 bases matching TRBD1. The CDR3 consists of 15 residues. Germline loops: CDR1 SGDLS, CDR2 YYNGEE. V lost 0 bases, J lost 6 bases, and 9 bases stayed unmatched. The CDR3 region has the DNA TGTGCCAGCAGCGTAGGAGGGACAGTAGTAAGCGAGCAGTACTTC. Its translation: CASSVGGTVVSEQYF.

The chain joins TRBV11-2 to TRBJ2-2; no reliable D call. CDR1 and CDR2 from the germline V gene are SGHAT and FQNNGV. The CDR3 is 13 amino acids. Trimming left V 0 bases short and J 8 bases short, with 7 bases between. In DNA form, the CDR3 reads TGTGCCAGCAGCTTAGAACCCGCAGGGGAGCTGTTTTTT. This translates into CASSLEPAGELFF.

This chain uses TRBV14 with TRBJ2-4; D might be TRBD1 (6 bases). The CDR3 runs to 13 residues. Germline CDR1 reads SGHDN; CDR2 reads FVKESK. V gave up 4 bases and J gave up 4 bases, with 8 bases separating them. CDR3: CASSRTVKNIQYF. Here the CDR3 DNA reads TGTGCCAGCAGCCGGACAGTGAAAAACATTCAGTACTTC.

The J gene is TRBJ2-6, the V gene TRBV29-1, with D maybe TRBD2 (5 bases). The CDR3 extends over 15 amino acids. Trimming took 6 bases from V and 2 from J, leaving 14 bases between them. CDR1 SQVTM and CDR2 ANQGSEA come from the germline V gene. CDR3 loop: CSVGSRGAGANVLTF. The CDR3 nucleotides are TGCAGCGTCGGATCCCGGGGAGCTGGGGCCAACGTCCTGACTTTC.